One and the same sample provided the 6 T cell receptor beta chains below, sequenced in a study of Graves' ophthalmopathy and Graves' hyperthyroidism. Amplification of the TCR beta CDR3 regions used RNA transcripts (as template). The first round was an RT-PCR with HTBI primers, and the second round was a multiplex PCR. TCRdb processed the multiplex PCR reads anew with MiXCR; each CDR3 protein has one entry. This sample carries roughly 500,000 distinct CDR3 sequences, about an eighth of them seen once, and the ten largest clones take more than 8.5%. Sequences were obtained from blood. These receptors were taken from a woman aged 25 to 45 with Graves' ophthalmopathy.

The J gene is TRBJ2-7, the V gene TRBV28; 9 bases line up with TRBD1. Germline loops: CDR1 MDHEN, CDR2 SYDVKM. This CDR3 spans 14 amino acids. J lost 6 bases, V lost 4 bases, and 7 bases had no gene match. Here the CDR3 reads CASSYGTGFCEQYF. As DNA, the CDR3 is TGTGCCAGCAGTTACGGGACAGGGTTTTGCGAGCAGTACTTC.

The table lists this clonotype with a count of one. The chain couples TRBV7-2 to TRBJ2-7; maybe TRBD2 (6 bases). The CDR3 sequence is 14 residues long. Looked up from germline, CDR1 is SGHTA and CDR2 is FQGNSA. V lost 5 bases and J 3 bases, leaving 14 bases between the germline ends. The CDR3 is CASSPGLRHYEQYF. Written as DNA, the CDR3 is TGTGCCAGCAGCCCGGGACTTCGTCACTACGAGCAGTACTTC.

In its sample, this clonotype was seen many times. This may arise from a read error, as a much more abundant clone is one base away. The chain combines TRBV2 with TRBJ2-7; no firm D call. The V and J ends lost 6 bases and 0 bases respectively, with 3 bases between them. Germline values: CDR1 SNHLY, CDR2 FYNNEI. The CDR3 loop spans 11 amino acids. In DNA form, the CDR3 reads TGTGCCAGCAGGTACTCCTACGAGCAGTACTTC. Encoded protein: CASRYSYEQYF.

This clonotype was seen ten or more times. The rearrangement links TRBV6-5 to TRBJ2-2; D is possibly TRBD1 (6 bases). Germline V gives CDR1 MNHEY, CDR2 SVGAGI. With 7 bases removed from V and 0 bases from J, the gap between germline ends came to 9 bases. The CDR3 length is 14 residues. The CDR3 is CASTRDTNTGELFF. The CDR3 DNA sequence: TGTGCCAGCACTCGGGACACGAACACCGGGGAGCTGTTTTTT.

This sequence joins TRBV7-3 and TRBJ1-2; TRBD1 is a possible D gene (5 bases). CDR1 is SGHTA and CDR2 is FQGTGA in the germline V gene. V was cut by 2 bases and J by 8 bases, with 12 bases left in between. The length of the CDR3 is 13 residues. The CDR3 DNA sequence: TGTGCCAGCAGCTTAGATTTAGGGGAAGGCTACACCTTC. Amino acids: CASSLDLGEGYTF.

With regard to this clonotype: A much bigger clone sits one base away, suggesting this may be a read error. The CDR3 DNA sequence: TGTGCCAGCAGTGATTCCGCGAGAGATACGCAGTATTTT. Its translation: CASSDSARDTQYF. This chain uses TRBV6-1 with TRBJ2-3; D ambiguous. This CDR3 comprises 13 residues. CDR1 and CDR2 (germline): MNHNS, SASEGT. V was shortened by 3 bases and J by 5 bases, with 9 bases between the two germline ends.